What follows describes a single T cell receptor (beta chain). Original processing methods: Reference gene primer amplification gave nucleated cell count estimates. The assay was immunoSEQ multiplex PCR, and TCRdb's table has in-frame clones only and misses some. Clone size and V and J calls were adopted from that table, with D and trimming inferred from the DNA. Among 200,000 to 300,000 clones listed, about 91% were seen once. This sample is drawn from a study of blood T cell repertoires in COVID-19. Turning to the study itself: The cDNA or gDNA used as material had been derived from T cells, B-cell-depleted T cells, or PBMCs.

Enrolment of Seattle patients took place during active infection, and they were followed longitudinally. CDR3 length equals 16 residues. Germline V gives CDR1 SGHAT, CDR2 FQNNGV. V lost 5 bases and J lost 1; bases outside the gene matches: 7. V gene TRBV11-2 combines with J gene TRBJ1-2, with 10 bases lining up with TRBD1. The sample consisted of peripheral blood. The clonotype was recovered from a person between 18 and 30 years old with COVID-19, enrolled during active disease. CDR3 region: CASSTGTGAINYGYTF. The CDR3 DNA reads TGTGCCAGCAGCACCGGGACAGGGGCTATTAACTATGGCTACACCTTC.